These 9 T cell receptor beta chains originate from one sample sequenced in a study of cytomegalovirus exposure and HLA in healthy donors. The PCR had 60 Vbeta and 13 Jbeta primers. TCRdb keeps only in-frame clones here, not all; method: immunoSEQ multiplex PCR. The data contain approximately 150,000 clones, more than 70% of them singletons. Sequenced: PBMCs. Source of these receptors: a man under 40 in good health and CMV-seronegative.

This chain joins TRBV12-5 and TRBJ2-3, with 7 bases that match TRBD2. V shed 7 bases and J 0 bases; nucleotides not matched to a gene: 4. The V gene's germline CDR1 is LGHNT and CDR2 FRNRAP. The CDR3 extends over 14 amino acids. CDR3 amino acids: CASAAGFSTDTQYF. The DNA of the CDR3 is TGTGCTAGTGCAGCGGGGTTTAGCACAGATACGCAGTATTTT.

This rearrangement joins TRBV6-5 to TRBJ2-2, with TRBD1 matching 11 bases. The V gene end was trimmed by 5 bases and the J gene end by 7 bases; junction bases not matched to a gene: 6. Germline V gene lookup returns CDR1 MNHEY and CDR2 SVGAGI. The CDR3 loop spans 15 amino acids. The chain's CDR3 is CASSADRGRGGELFF. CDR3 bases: TGTGCCAGCAGTGCGGACAGGGGGCGTGGCGGGGAGCTGTTTTTT.

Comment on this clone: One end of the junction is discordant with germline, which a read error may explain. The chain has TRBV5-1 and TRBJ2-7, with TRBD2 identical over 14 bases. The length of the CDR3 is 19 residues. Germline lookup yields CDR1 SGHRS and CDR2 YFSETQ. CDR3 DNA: TGCGCCAGCAGTTTGGGAGCGGGACTAGCGGGGGATACATCCTACGAGCAGTACTTC. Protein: CASSLGAGLAGDTSYEQYF. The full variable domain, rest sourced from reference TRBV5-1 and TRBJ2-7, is KAGVTQTPRYLIKTRGQQVTLSCSPISGHRSVSWYQQTPGQGLQFLFEYFSETQRNKGNFPGRFSGRQFSNSRSEMNVSTLELGDSALYLCASSLGAGLAGDTSYEQYFGPGTRLTVT.

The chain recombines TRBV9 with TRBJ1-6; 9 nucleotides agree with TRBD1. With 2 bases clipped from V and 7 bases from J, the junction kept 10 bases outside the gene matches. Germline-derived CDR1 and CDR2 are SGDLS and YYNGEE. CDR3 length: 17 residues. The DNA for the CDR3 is TGTGCCAGCAGCGTCAGCACGGGAGGGACAGGGAATTCACCCCTCCACTTT. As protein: CASSVSTGGTGNSPLHF.

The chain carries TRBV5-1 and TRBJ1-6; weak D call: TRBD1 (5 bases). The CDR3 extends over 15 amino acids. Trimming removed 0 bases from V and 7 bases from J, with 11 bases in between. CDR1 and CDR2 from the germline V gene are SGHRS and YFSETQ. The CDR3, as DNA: TGCGCCAGCAGCTTGGTTGGCAGGGCAAATTCACCCCTCCACTTT. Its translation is CASSLVGRANSPLHF.

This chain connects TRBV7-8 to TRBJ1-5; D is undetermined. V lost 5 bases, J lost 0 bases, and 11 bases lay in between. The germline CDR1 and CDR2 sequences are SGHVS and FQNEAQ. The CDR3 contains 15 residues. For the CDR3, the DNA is TGTGCCAGCAGCCCCGGCGGTTATAGCAATCAGCCCCAGCATTTT. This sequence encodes CASSPGGYSNQPQHF.

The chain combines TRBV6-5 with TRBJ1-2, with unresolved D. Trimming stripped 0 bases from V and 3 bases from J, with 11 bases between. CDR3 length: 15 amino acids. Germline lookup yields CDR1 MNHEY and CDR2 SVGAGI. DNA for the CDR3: TGTGCCAGCAGTTACTCCATTCCGGGAGACTATGGCTACACCTTC. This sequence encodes CASSYSIPGDYGYTF.

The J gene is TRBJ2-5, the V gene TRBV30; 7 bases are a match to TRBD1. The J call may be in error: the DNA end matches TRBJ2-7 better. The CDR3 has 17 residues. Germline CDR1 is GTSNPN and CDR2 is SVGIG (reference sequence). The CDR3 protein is CATTPLGGRSHGYEQYF. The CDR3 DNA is TGTGCCACCACACCACTAGGGGGCAGGTCCCATGGGTACGAGCAGTACTTC.

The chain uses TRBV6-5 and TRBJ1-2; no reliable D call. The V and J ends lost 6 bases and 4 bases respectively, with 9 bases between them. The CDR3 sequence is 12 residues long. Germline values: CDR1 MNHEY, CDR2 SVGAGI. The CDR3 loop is CASRGSTYGYTF. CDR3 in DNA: TGTGCCAGCAGGGGCAGCACCTATGGCTACACCTTC.